This entry lists 8 T cell receptor beta chains sequenced from one sample in a study of blood T cell repertoires in COVID-19. Profiled with immunoSEQ multiplex PCR; TCRdb holds only in-frame clones, not every one. The sample contains about 110,000 clones, around 82% of which appear only once. Source material: peripheral blood. These receptor sequences come from a woman aged 45-65 years with acute or convalescent COVID-19.

The CDR3 is CASSLDPRDSPPAPYGYTF. DNA of the CDR3: TGTGCCAGCAGCTTAGACCCTCGAGACAGTCCCCCGGCTCCCTATGGCTACACCTTC. The chain joins TRBV11-2 to TRBJ1-2, with D perhaps TRBD1 (5 bases). Trimming took 0 bases from V and 4 from J, leaving 24 bases between them. This CDR3 region has 19 residues. Germline V gene data show CDR1 as SGHAT and CDR2 as FQNNGV.

The V call is TRBV9, the J call TRBJ1-3; 7 nucleotides match TRBD1. Trimming removed 0 bases from V and 1 base from J; junction bases left unmatched: 4. This CDR3 contains 16 residues. Germline V gene sequence: CDR1 SGDLS, CDR2 YYNGEE. The CDR3: CASSVAGDSSGNTIYF. CDR3 nucleotides: TGTGCCAGCAGCGTAGCCGGGGACAGTTCTGGAAACACCATATATTTT.

The chain links TRBV14 to TRBJ1-1; 8 bases map to TRBD1. The junction had 6 bases not matched to a gene; V was cut back by 6 bases and J by 9 bases. CDR1 is SGHDN, CDR2 FVKESK, per germline. The CDR3 length is 12 residues. CDR3 nucleotide sequence: TGTGCCAGCAGTCCTCGGACAGGGAAAGCTTTCTTT. It yields the protein CASSPRTGKAFF.

This chain connects TRBV13 to TRBJ2-7; the match to TRBD2 covers 7 bases. This CDR3 has 15 amino acids. J gave up 5 bases and V 1 base, and 8 bases lay outside the gene matches. Germline CDR1 reads PRHDT; CDR2 reads FYEKMQ (reference sequence). The CDR3 DNA reads as TGTGCCAGCAGCTTAGATGGGGGAGGGATAGACGAGCAGTACTTC. It is translated as CASSLDGGGIDEQYF.

This clone has only one observation. This chain uses TRBV6-5 with TRBJ1-2, with 7 bases that match TRBD1. Germline V CDR1 and CDR2: MNHEY, SVGAGI. This CDR3 spans 16 amino acids. The ends lost 0 bases at V and 0 bases at J; junction bases unmatched: 4. The CDR3 coding sequence is TGTGCCAGCAGTTACTCGGCCGGGACAGCTAACTATGGCTACACCTTC. Translation: CASSYSAGTANYGYTF.

This chain connects TRBV6-5 to TRBJ2-2; 9 positions match TRBD1. The CDR3 runs 15 residues. Germline V gene sequence: CDR1 MNHEY, CDR2 SVGAGI. V lost 6 bases, J lost 1 base, and 3 bases stayed unmatched. The CDR3 nucleotides are TGTGCCAGCAGATGGACAGGGGTGAACACCGGGGAGCTGTTTTTT. Its protein is CASRWTGVNTGELFF.

This clone has just a few counts. This rearrangement joins TRBV4-2 to TRBJ1-2, with 9 bases aligning to TRBD1. CDR1 and CDR2 (germline): LGHNA, YNFKEQ. V lost 7 bases to trimming and J lost 3 bases; unmatched junction nucleotides: 12. The CDR3 has 16 residues. CDR3 protein: CASTLDRGGWYYGYTF. The CDR3, as DNA: TGTGCCAGCACACTGGACAGGGGAGGGTGGTACTATGGCTACACCTTC.

The chain recombines TRBV3-1 (or the pseudogene TRBV3-2) with TRBJ2-2, with a possible D match to TRBD2 (5 bases). With 0 bases removed from V and 0 bases from J, the gap between germline ends came to 11 bases. The CDR3 is made up of 17 amino acids. Germline V gene lookup returns CDR1 LGHDT and CDR2 YNNKEL (reference sequence). CDR3 DNA: TGTGCCAGCAGCCAAGATCTGAGGGCGTCGAACACCGGGGAGCTGTTTTTT. Protein sequence: CASSQDLRASNTGELFF.